This TCR beta chain was captured by sequencing in a study of blood T cell repertoires in COVID-19. Measured with immunoSEQ multiplex PCR; TCRdb has only the in-frame clones, and not every one. The sample contains a few hundred thousand clones, 65% to 85% of which appear only once. The ends lost 1 base at V and 5 bases at J; junction bases unmatched: 5. Per germline, CDR1 SEHNR and CDR2 FQNEAQ (reference sequence). The CDR3 runs 16 residues. The J gene is TRBJ2-1, the V gene TRBV7-9, with 10 bases that match TRBD1. This receptor was obtained from a person between 65 and 79 years old with COVID-19, enrolled during active disease. The sequenced sample was peripheral blood. CDR3 residues: CASSLVRQGADNEQFF. The CDR3 DNA follows: TGTGCCAGCAGCTTAGTGAGACAGGGGGCCGACAATGAGCAGTTCTTC.